The 15 T cell receptor beta chains below come from one sample, sequenced in a study of CD8+ T cells in alopecia areata. Isolated RNA was reverse transcribed into cDNA used as the sequencing template. Sequencing was performed with immunoSEQ multiplex PCR; in TCRdb, only in-frame clones are kept and a portion is missing. Here the sample spans 120,000 to 150,000 clones, roughly 50% being singletons. Sample: CD4+ T cells sorted from blood. These receptors all stem from a human donor with alopecia areata.

The chain carries TRBV30 and TRBJ1-5, with 8 bases fitting TRBD1. V was pared by 3 bases and J by 4 bases, with 11 bases of the junction left unmatched. The CDR3 has 16 residues. Per the germline V gene, CDR1 is GTSNPN and CDR2 is SVGIG (reference sequence). CDR3 in DNA: TGTGCCTGGAGCCCAGTGGGTGACAGGGGTAATCAGCCCCAGCATTTT. It encodes CAWSPVGDRGNQPQHF.

V and J are TRBV30 and TRBJ2-5; D may be TRBD2 (6 bases). In germline, CDR1 is GTSNPN, CDR2 SVGIG (reference sequence). The V end lost 3 bases, the J end lost 5 bases, and 7 bases lay between the germline ends. CDR3 length: 11 amino acids. CDR3 sequence (DNA): TGTGCCTGGAGGAGCGGGGAGACCCAGTACTTC. Protein product: CAWRSGETQYF.

The chain links TRBV2 to TRBJ2-2; tentatively, D is TRBD1 (5 bases). The CDR3 extends over 13 amino acids. V dropped 8 bases and J dropped 5 bases, with 12 bases sitting between them. Germline V CDR1 and CDR2: SNHLY, FYNNEI. For the CDR3, the DNA is TGTGCCAGCTTACCGGACACTACCGGGGAGCTGTTTTTT. It translates to CASLPDTTGELFF.

This clone was seen only a few times. V is TRBV6-1 and J is TRBJ2-3; D is perhaps TRBD1 (6 bases). This CDR3 spans 17 amino acids. The V end lost 4 bases, the J end lost 4 bases, and 21 bases lay between the germline ends. Germline V gene lookup returns CDR1 MNHNS and CDR2 SASEGT. The CDR3 loop reads CASSALVRQGNADTQYF. The DNA of the CDR3 is TGTGCCAGCAGTGCCCTGGTTAGGCAGGGGAATGCAGATACGCAGTATTTT.

This clone was detected only a few times. This chain links TRBV7-9 with TRBJ2-1, with 8 bases identical to TRBD2. From germline, CDR1 is SEHNR and CDR2 FQNEAQ (reference sequence). After removal of 1 base from V and 10 bases from J, the junction contained 9 bases not matched to a gene. This CDR3 is 15 amino acids long. CDR3 nucleotide sequence: TGTGCCAGCAGCTTAGTCGCTAGCGGGCTAGTCGAGCAGTTCTTC. It encodes CASSLVASGLVEQFF.

V and J are TRBV28 and TRBJ1-1; 7 nucleotides align to TRBD1. This CDR3 spans 14 amino acids. Germline V gene lookup returns CDR1 MDHEN and CDR2 SYDVKM. V lost 1 base, J lost 4 bases, and 3 bases stayed unmatched. CDR3 in DNA: TGTGCCAGCAGTTTATCCGACAGGGCCACTGAAGCTTTCTTT. Translating gives CASSLSDRATEAFF.

The V gene is TRBV4-2, the J gene TRBJ2-3; TRBD2 matches at 7 bases. The CDR3 consists of 16 residues. The germline CDR1 and CDR2 sequences are LGHNA and YNFKEQ. The V segment lost 4 bases and the J segment 0 bases; nucleotides outside the gene matches: 7. The DNA for the CDR3 is TGTGCCAGCAGCCCCCCCACACTAGCGAGCACAGATACGCAGTATTTT. Protein: CASSPPTLASTDTQYF.

J is TRBJ1-2 and V is TRBV27; unclear D gene. Trimming took off 2 bases at V and 4 bases at J, with 8 bases between the two ends. CDR1 MNHEY and CDR2 SMNVEV come from the germline V gene (reference sequence). The CDR3 length is 13 residues. The DNA for the CDR3 is TGTGCCAGCAGTTTAATCCGCGGCTATGGCTACACCTTC. It codes for CASSLIRGYGYTF.

A remark on this clone: The identical CDR3 is also encoded by other nucleotide sequences in the sample. The chain has TRBV5-1 and TRBJ2-5; 7 bases align to TRBD2. Trimming took 0 bases from V and 4 from J; bases not matched to a gene: 3. Looked up from germline, CDR1 is SGHRS and CDR2 is YFSETQ. The CDR3 extends over 14 amino acids. This CDR3 is CASSLAPGGETQYF. In DNA form, the CDR3 reads TGCGCCAGCAGCTTGGCCCCGGGAGGAGAGACCCAGTACTTC. Combining the CDR3 with reference TRBV5-1 and TRBJ2-5 gives the whole variable domain KAGVTQTPRYLIKTRGQQVTLSCSPISGHRSVSWYQQTPGQGLQFLFEYFSETQRNKGNFPGRFSGRQFSNSRSEMNVSTLELGDSALYLCASSLAPGGETQYFGPGTRLLVL.

The sample holds a few counts of this clone. The rearrangement joins TRBV28 to TRBJ2-5; D unresolved. Germline CDR1 reads MDHEN; CDR2 reads SYDVKM. The CDR3 covers 13 residues. The V and J ends lost 7 bases and 5 bases respectively, with 14 bases between them. CDR3: CASNLPGWETQYF. Written as DNA, the CDR3 is TGTGCCAGCAACCTCCCGGGTTGGGAGACCCAGTACTTC.

This clone has a handful of counts. The rearrangement links TRBV29-1 to TRBJ1-1; 10 bases match TRBD1. Germline trimming cut 4 bases from V and 7 bases from J; bases unmatched to any gene: 12. In germline, CDR1 is SQVTM, CDR2 ANQGSEA. The CDR3 has 15 residues. This CDR3 reads CSVAGDRGPHDEAFF. Here the CDR3 DNA reads TGCAGCGTTGCGGGGGACAGGGGACCGCACGATGAAGCTTTCTTT.

The CDR3, as DNA: TGTGCCAGCAGCGTACGGCAGGGCAACCAAGAGACCCAGTACTTC. Protein: CASSVRQGNQETQYF. The chain links TRBV9 to TRBJ2-5; D is perhaps TRBD1 (5 bases). In germline, CDR1 is SGDLS, CDR2 YYNGEE. Trimming cost V 1 base and J 0 bases, with 10 bases left between them. CDR3 size: 15 residues.

The rearrangement joins TRBV7-9 to TRBJ2-7; a weak D match, TRBD1 (6 bases). V gave up 2 bases and J gave up 2 bases, with 10 bases separating them. Germline V gene data show CDR1 as SEHNR and CDR2 as FQNEAQ (reference sequence). The CDR3 spans 14 residues. The CDR3: CASSLRTAPYEQYF. CDR3 DNA: TGTGCCAGCAGCTTAAGGACAGCACCCTACGAGCAGTACTTC.

The chain is built from TRBV5-6 and TRBJ2-1, with D maybe TRBD2 (6 bases). CDR3 length: 13 amino acids. V dropped 4 bases and J dropped 10 bases, with 15 bases sitting between them. CDR1 and CDR2 (germline): SGHDT, YYEEEE. CDR3 sequence: CASSPRWGGEQFF. The CDR3 bases are TGTGCCAGCAGCCCTCGGTGGGGAGGCGAGCAGTTCTTC.

V is TRBV7-8 and J is TRBJ2-3; 7 nucleotides match TRBD2. The V segment lost 1 base and the J segment 1 base; nucleotides outside the gene matches: 5. The CDR3 runs 16 residues. Germline CDR1 reads SGHVS; CDR2 reads FQNEAQ. CDR3 protein: CASSLVGLAGTDTQYF. CDR3 bases: TGTGCCAGCAGCTTAGTAGGCCTAGCGGGCACAGATACGCAGTATTTT. The whole variable domain, remainder taken from reference TRBV7-8 and TRBJ2-3, is GAGVSQSPRYKVAKRGQDVALRCDPISGHVSLFWYQQALGQGPEFLTYFQNEAQLDKSGLPSDRFFAERPEGSVSTLKIQRTQQEDSAVYLCASSLVGLAGTDTQYFGPGTRLTVL.